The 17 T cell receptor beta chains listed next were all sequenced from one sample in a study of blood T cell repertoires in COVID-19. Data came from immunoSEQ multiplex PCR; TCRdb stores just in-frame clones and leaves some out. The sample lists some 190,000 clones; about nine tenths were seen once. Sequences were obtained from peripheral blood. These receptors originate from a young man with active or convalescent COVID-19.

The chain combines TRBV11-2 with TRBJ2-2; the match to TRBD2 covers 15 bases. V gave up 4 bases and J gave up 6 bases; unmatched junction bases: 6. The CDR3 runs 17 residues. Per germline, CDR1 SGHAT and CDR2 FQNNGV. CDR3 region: CASSSGLAGGLAGELFF. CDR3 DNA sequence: TGTGCCAGCAGCTCGGGACTAGCGGGAGGTCTGGCCGGGGAGCTGTTTTTT.

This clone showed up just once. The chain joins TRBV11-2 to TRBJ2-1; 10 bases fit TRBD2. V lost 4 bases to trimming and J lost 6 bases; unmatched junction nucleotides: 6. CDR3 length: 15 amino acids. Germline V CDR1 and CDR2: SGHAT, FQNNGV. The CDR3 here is CASSSGTSVGNEQFF. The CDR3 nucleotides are TGTGCCAGCAGCTCCGGGACTAGCGTTGGCAATGAGCAGTTCTTC.

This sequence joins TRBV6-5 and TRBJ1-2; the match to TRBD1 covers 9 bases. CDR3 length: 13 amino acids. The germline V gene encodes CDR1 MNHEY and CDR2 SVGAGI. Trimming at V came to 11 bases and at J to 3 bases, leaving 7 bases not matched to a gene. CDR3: CAGKTGGHYGYTF. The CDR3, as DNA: TGTGCCGGCAAGACAGGGGGACACTATGGCTACACCTTC.

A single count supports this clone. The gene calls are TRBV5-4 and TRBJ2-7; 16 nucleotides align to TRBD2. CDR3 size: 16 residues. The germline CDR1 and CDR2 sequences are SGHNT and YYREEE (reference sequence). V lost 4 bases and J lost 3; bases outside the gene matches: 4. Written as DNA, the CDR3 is TGTGCCAGCAGCCTGGGACTAGCGGGGGGGATCTACGAGCAGTACTTC. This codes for CASSLGLAGGIYEQYF.

The CDR3 DNA follows: TGTGCCAGCAGTGCGGGACTATTAAACCTCTACGAGCAGTACTTC. Translating it yields CASSAGLLNLYEQYF. V gene TRBV6-2 or TRBV6-3 combines with J gene TRBJ2-7; 7 bases are a match to TRBD2. The CDR3 is made up of 15 amino acids. Germline lookup yields CDR1 MNHEY and CDR2 SVGEGT. V was pared by 5 bases and J by 3 bases, with 10 bases of the junction left unmatched.

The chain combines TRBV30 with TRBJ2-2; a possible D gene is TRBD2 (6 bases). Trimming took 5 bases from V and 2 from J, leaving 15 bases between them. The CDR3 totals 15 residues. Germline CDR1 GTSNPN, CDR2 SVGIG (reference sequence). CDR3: CAWGEAAYNTGELFF. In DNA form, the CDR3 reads TGTGCCTGGGGGGAGGCGGCATACAACACCGGGGAGCTGTTTTTT. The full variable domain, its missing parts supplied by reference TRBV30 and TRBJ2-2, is SQTIHQWPATLVQPVGSPLSLECTVEGTSNPNLYWYRQAAGRGLQLLFYSVGIGQISSEVPQNLSASRPQDRQFILSSKKLLLSDSGFYLCAWGEAAYNTGELFFGEGSRLTVL.

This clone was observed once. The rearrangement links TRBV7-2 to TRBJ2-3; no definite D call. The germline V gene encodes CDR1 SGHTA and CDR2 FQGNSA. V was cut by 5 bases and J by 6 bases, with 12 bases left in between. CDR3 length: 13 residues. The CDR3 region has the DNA TGTGCCAGCAGCCCTCAACCTCAGGATACGCAGTATTTT. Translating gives CASSPQPQDTQYF.

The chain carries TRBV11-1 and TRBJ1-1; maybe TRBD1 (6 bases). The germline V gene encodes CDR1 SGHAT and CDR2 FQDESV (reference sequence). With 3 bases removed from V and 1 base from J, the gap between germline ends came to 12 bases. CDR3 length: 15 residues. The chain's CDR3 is CASSLLTGRNTEAFF. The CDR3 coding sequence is TGTGCCAGCAGCTTGCTTACAGGGAGGAACACTGAAGCTTTCTTT. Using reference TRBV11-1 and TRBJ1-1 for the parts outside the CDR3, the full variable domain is EAEVAQSPRYKITEKSQAVAFWCDPISGHATLYWYRQILGQGPELLVQFQDESVVDDSQLPKDRFSAERLKGVDSTLKIQPAELGDSAMYLCASSLLTGRNTEAFFGQGTRLTVV.

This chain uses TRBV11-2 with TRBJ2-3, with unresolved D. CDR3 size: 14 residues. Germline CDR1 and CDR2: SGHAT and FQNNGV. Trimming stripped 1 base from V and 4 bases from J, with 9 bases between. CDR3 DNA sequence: TGTGCCAGCAGCTTAGCTTCGAGATCAGATACGCAGTATTTT. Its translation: CASSLASRSDTQYF. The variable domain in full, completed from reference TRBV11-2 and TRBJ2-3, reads EAGVAQSPRYKIIEKRQSVAFWCNPISGHATLYWYQQILGQGPKLLIQFQNNGVVDDSQLPKDRFSAERLKGVDSTLKIQPAKLEDSAVYLCASSLASRSDTQYFGPGTRLTVL.

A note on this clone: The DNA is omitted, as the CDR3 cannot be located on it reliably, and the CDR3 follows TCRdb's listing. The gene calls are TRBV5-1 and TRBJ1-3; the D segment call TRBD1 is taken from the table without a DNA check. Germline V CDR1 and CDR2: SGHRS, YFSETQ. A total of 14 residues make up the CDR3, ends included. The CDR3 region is CASSFGQGNGSPYF.

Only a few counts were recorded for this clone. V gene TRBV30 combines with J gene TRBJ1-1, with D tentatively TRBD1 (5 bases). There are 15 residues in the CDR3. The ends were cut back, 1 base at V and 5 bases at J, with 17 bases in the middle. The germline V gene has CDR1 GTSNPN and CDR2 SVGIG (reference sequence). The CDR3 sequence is CAWSAGDGGLTEAFF. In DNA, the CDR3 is TGTGCCTGGAGTGCCGGGGACGGAGGGTTGACTGAAGCTTTCTTT.

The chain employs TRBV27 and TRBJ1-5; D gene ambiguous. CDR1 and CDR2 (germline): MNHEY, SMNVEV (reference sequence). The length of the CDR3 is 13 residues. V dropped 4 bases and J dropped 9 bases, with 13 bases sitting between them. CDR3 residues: CASSSLGERPQHF. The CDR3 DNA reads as TGTGCCAGCAGTTCCCTCGGGGAGAGGCCCCAGCATTTT.

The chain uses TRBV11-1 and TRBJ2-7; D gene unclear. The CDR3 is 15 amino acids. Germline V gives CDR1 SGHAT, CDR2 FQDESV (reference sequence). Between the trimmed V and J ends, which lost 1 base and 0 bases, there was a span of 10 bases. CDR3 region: CASSLVIGSSYEQYF. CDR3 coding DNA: TGTGCCAGCAGCTTAGTTATCGGGTCCTCCTACGAGCAGTACTTC. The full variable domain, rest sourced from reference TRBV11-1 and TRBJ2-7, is EAEVAQSPRYKITEKSQAVAFWCDPISGHATLYWYRQILGQGPELLVQFQDESVVDDSQLPKDRFSAERLKGVDSTLKIQPAELGDSAMYLCASSLVIGSSYEQYFGPGTRLTVT.

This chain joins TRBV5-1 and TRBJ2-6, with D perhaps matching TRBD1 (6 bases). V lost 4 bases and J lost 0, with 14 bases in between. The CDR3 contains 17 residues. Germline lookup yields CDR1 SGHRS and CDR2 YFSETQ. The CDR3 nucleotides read TGCGCCAGCAGCAGGGGGACGGCGAGCTCTGGGGCCAACGTCCTGACTTTC. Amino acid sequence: CASSRGTASSGANVLTF.

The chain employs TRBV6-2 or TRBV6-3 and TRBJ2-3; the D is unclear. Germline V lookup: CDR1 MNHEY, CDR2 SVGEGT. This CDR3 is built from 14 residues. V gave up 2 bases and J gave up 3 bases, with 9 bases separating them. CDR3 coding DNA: TGTGCCAGCAGTTACCACTTACTTACAGATACGCAGTATTTT. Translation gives CASSYHLLTDTQYF.

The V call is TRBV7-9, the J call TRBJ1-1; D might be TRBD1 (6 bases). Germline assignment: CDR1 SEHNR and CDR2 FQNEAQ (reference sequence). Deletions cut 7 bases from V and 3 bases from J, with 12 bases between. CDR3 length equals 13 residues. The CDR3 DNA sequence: TGTGCCAGCACCCCGGGGGGGCACACTGAAGCTTTCTTT. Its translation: CASTPGGHTEAFF.

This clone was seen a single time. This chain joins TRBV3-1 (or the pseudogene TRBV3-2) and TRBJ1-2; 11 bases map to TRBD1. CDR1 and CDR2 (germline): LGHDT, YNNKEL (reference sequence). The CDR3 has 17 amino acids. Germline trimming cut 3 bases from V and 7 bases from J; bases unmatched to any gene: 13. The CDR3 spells CASSQDIPRDRGSGYTF. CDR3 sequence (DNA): TGTGCCAGCAGCCAGGATATACCCCGGGACAGGGGGTCTGGCTACACCTTC.